The source of this T cell receptor beta chain is a study of blood T cell repertoires in COVID-19. Study-level background: The cDNA or gDNA used as material had been derived from T cells, B-cell-depleted T cells, or PBMCs.

Sequencing was performed with immunoSEQ multiplex PCR; in TCRdb, only in-frame clones are kept and a portion is missing. Of roughly 370,000 clones in the sample, around nine tenths were seen once. This clone has just one count. Participants had their cohort set by participant-reported clinical history. The CDR3 is made up of 13 amino acids. Trimming pared 4 bases from V and 0 bases from J, leaving 4 bases between. The receptor was derived from a woman aged 50 to 60 who had recovered from COVID-19. The rearrangement uses TRBV12-3 or TRBV12-4 and TRBJ1-3, with D unclear. The material sequenced was PBMCs or T cells enriched from blood (not recorded which). CDR3 sequence reads: CASSSFSGNTIYF. Written as DNA, the CDR3 is TGTGCCAGCAGTTCGTTCTCTGGAAACACCATATATTTT.